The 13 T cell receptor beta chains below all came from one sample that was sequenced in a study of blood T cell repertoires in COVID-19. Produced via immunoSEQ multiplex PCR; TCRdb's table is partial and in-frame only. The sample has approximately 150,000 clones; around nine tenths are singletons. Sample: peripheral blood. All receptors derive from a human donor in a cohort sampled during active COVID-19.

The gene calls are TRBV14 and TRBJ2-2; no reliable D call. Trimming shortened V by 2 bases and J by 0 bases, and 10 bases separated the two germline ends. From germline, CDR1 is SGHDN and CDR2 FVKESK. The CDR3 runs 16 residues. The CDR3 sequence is CASSQRVNPNTGELFF. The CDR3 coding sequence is TGTGCCAGCAGCCAACGGGTTAATCCGAACACCGGGGAGCTGTTTTTT.

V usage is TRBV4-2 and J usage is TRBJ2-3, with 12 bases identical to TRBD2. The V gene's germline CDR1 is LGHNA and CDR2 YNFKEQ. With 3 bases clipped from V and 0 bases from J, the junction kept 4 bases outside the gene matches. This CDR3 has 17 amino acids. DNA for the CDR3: TGTGCCAGCAGCCAGAAACTAGCGGGGGGTAGCACAGATACGCAGTATTTT. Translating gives CASSQKLAGGSTDTQYF.

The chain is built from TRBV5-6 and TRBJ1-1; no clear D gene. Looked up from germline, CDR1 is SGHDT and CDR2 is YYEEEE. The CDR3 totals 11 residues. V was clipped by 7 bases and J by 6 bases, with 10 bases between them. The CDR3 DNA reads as TGTGCCAGCTACGGGTGGGCTGAAGCTTTCTTT. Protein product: CASYGWAEAFF. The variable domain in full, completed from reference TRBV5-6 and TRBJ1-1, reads DAGVTQSPTHLIKTRGQQVTLRCSPKSGHDTVSWYQQALGQGPQFIFQYYEEEERQRGNFPDRFSGHQFPNYSSELNVNALLLGDSALYLCASYGWAEAFFGQGTRLTVV.

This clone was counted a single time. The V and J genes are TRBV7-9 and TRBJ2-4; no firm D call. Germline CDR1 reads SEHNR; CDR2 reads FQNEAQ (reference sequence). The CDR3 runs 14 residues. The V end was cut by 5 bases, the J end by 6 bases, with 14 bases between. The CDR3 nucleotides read TGTGCCAGCAGCGATAGTGAAGGAGTAAACATTCAGTACTTC. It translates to CASSDSEGVNIQYF.

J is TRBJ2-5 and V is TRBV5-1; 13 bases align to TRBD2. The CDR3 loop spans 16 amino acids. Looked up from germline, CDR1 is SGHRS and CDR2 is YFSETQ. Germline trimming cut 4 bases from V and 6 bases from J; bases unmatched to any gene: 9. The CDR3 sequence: CASSLPGTSGEQTQYF. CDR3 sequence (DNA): TGCGCCAGCAGCCTCCCCGGGACTAGCGGGGAACAGACCCAGTACTTC.

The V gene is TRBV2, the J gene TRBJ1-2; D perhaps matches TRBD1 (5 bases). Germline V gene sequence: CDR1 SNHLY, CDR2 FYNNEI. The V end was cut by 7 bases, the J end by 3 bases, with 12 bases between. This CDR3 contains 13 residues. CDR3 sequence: CASNPDSYYGYTF. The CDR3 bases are TGTGCCAGCAACCCTGACAGTTACTATGGCTACACCTTC.

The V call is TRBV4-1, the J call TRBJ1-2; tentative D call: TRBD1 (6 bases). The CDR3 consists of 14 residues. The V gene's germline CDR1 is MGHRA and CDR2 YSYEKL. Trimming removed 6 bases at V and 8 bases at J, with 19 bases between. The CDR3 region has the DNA TGCGCCAGCAGGAGGCCAGGGGTTAAGGAGGGCTACACCTTC. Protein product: CASRRPGVKEGYTF.

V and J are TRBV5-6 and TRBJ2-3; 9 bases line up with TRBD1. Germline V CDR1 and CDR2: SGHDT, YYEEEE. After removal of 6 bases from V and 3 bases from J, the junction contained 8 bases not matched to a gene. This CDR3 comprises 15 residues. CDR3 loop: CASKVDRGGTDTQYF. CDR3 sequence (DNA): TGTGCCAGCAAAGTGGACAGGGGTGGGACAGATACGCAGTATTTT.

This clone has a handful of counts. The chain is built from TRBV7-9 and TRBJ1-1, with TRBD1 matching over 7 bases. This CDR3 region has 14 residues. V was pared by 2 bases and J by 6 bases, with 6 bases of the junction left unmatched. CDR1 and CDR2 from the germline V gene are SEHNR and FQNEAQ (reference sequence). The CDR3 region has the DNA TGTGCCAGCAGCTTAACCCGACAGGGTGCTGAAGCTTTCTTT. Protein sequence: CASSLTRQGAEAFF. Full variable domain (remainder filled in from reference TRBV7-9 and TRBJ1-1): DTGVSQNPRHKITKRGQNVTFRCDPISEHNRLYWYRQTLGQGPEFLTYFQNEAQLEKSRLLSDRFSAERPKGSFSTLEIQRTEQGDSAMYLCASSLTRQGAEAFFGQGTRLTVV.

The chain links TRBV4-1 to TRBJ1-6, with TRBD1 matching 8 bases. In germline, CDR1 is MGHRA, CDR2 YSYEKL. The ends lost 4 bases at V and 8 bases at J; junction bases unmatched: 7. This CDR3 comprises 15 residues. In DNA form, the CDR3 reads TGCGCCAGCAGCCTATCTCAGGGGGCTGATTCACCCCTCCACTTT. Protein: CASSLSQGADSPLHF.

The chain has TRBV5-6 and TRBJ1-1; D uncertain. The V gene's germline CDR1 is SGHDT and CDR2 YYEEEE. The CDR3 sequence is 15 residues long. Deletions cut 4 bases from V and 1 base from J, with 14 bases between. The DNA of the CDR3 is TGTGCCAGCAGCCCGCCCCGGAGGACGAACACTGAAGCTTTCTTT. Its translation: CASSPPRRTNTEAFF.

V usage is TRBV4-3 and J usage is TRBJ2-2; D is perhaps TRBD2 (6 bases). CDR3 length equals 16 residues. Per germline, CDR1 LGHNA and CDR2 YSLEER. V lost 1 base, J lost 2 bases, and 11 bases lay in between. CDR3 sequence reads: CASSQAEGINTGELFF. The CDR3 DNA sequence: TGCGCCAGCAGCCAAGCGGAGGGGATCAACACCGGGGAGCTGTTTTTT.

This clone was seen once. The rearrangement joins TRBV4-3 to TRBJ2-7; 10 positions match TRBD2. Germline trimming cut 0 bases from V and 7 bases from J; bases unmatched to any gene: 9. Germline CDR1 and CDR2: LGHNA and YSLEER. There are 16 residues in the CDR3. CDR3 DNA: TGCGCCAGCAGCCAAGAAGTAGCGGGGGGCTTGAGGGAGCAGTACTTC. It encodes CASSQEVAGGLREQYF.